This section outlines one TCR beta chain sequence together with its context. The record originates from a study of blood T cell repertoires in COVID-19. Some clones are missing from TCRdb's copy, which holds only in-frame ones; the method was immunoSEQ multiplex PCR. The data show about 280,000 clones, nearly 90% seen once. Trimming removed 1 base from V and 4 bases from J; junction bases left unmatched: 3. CDR1 is GTSNPN, CDR2 SVGIG, per germline (reference sequence). The CDR3 loop spans 13 amino acids. This clonotype was obtained from a woman aged 18-29 years with acute COVID-19. The chain employs TRBV30 and TRBJ1-2; 7 nucleotides align to TRBD1. The sequencing sample was made of PBMCs or T cells enriched from blood (not recorded which). The CDR3 is CAWSGRGLYGYTF. DNA of the CDR3: TGTGCCTGGAGTGGAAGGGGGCTCTATGGCTACACCTTC.